The TCR beta chain described here comes from a study of blood T cell repertoires in COVID-19. Across the study: Specimens from acute and convalescent COVID-19 originated in the United States, Italy and Spain. In each case, the material was cDNA or gDNA derived from T cells, B-cell-depleted T cells, or PBMCs.

Per the original data handling: Estimation of nucleated cell counts relied on the amplification of reference gene primers. Generated by immunoSEQ multiplex PCR, the TCRdb table keeps only in-frame clones and is missing some. The DNA was the basis for D and trimming; V, J and clone size are from that table. The table lists 60,000 to 65,000 clones, just under 90% of them singletons. CDR3 size: 13 residues. V was trimmed by 0 bases and J by 8 bases, leaving 8 bases between them. Germline loops: CDR1 MGHRA, CDR2 YSYEKL. The source is a human donor with active COVID-19. The donor label of this sample is uncertain. The V gene is TRBV4-1, the J gene TRBJ2-4, with unresolved D. Sequencing was carried out using peripheral blood. The CDR3 coding sequence is TGCGCCAGCAGCCAAGATCTAGATGACATTCAGTACTTC. Encoded protein: CASSQDLDDIQYF.